The 3 T cell receptor beta chains listed next were all sequenced from one sample in a study of beta chain features in type 1 diabetes. General study points: Moderately but significantly shorter TCRB CDR3s were found in Type 1 diabetes patients in all four CD4+ subsets.

No antigen is known for these receptors. What was sequenced were expressed TCRB transcripts, since all of the isolated RNA had been reverse transcribed. Profiling relied on immunoSEQ multiplex PCR, and the TCRdb table lists in-frame clones only, not all of them. The sample gives about 660,000 clones, 11% to 15% of which show up once; roughly 0.04% is in the top ten. The sample taken for sequencing was naive CD4+ T cells from blood. The receptors stem from a young man with type 1 diabetes.

The chain combines TRBV28 with TRBJ2-2, with 7 bases fitting TRBD2. CDR1 and CDR2 from the germline V gene are MDHEN and SYDVKM. Unmatched junction bases numbered 7, after V lost 11 bases and J lost 4 bases. The length of the CDR3 is 13 residues. The DNA of the CDR3 is TGTGCCGGTGGACTAGATGGCACCGGGGAGCTGTTTTTT. This sequence encodes CAGGLDGTGELFF.

The rearrangement links TRBV6-5 to TRBJ2-4; TRBD2 might be the D (6 bases). This CDR3 is built from 15 residues. The germline gives CDR1 MNHEY, CDR2 SVGAGI. The V and J ends lost 0 bases and 4 bases respectively, with 10 bases between them. CDR3: CASSYSRDWKNIQYF. CDR3 nucleotide sequence: TGTGCCAGCAGTTACTCCCGGGACTGGAAAAACATTCAGTACTTC.

This clone was seen a handful of times. The rearrangement uses TRBV9 and TRBJ2-3, with a tentative D call TRBD1 (5 bases). V dropped 3 bases and J dropped 1 base, with 12 bases sitting between them. Per the germline V gene, CDR1 is SGDLS and CDR2 is YYNGEE. This CDR3 contains 15 residues. The CDR3 sequence: CASSATGAGTDTQYF. In DNA, the CDR3 is TGTGCCAGCAGCGCGACTGGGGCGGGCACAGATACGCAGTATTTT.